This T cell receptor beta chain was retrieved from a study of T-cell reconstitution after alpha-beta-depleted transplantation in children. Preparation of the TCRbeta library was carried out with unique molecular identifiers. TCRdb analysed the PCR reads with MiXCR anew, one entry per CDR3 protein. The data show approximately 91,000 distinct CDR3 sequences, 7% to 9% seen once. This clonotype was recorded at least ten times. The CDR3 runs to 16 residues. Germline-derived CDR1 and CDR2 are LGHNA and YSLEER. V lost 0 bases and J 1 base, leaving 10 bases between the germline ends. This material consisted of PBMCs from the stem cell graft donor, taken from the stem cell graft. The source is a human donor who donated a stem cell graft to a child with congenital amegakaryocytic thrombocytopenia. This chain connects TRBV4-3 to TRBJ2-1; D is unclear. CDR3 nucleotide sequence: TGCGCCAGCAGCCAAGAGGTGGGCTTATCCTACAATGAGCAGTTCTTC. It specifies CASSQEVGLSYNEQFF.